The 17 T cell receptor beta chains in this list originate from one sample, sequenced in a study of T cell responses to AZD1222 COVID-19 vaccine. The protocol was immunoSEQ multiplex PCR, while the TCRdb copy is restricted to in-frame clones and leaves out a portion. This table holds approximately 150,000 clones, around 90% found once. Here the sequenced sample was peripheral blood, taken on day 0 of AZD1222 vaccination. These receptors were obtained from an adult in good health.

The genes are TRBV7-3 and TRBJ2-5; D unclear. Trimming took off 0 bases at V and 2 bases at J, with 10 bases between the two ends. The CDR3 contains 15 residues. Germline V CDR1 and CDR2: SGHTA, FQGTGA. In DNA, the CDR3 is TGTGCCAGCAGCTTAACAGGCGGAAATCAAGAGACCCAGTACTTC. This sequence encodes CASSLTGGNQETQYF. Using reference TRBV7-3 and TRBJ2-5 for the parts outside the CDR3, the full variable domain is GAGVSQTPSNKVTEKGKYVELRCDPISGHTALYWYRQSLGQGPEFLIYFQGTGAADDSGLPNDRFFAVRPEGSVSTLKIQRTERGDSAVYLCASSLTGGNQETQYFGPGTRLLVL.

The genes are TRBV27 and TRBJ1-6; the D gene is possibly TRBD1 (6 bases). V lost 7 bases to trimming and J lost 0 bases, with 13 bases between them. This CDR3 has 16 residues. Germline V gene sequence: CDR1 MNHEY, CDR2 SMNVEV (reference sequence). CDR3 sequence reads: CASTRQANSYNSPLHF. The CDR3 region has the DNA TGTGCCAGCACCAGACAGGCGAACTCCTATAATTCACCCCTCCACTTT.

The chain joins TRBV7-9 to TRBJ1-5; D is undetermined. The CDR3 has 12 residues. In germline, CDR1 is SEHNR, CDR2 FQNEAQ (reference sequence). Trimming removed 0 bases from V and 7 bases from J, with 4 bases in between. This CDR3 is CASSLAGQPQHF. CDR3 DNA: TGTGCCAGCAGCTTAGCGGGGCAGCCCCAGCATTTT. The whole variable domain, remainder taken from reference TRBV7-9 and TRBJ1-5, is DTGVSQNPRHKITKRGQNVTFRCDPISEHNRLYWYRQTLGQGPEFLTYFQNEAQLEKSRLLSDRFSAERPKGSFSTLEIQRTEQGDSAMYLCASSLAGQPQHFGDGTRLSIL.

The V gene is TRBV6-5, the J gene TRBJ1-2; D remains unclear. V was pared by 10 bases and J by 2 bases, with 20 bases between. Germline CDR1 reads MNHEY; CDR2 reads SVGAGI. CDR3 length: 15 residues. The CDR3 loop is CATQQYRTGNYGYTF. In nucleotides, the CDR3 is TGTGCCACTCAACAGTACCGGACGGGGAACTATGGCTACACCTTC.

The genes are TRBV13 and TRBJ2-7; no reliable D call. The CDR3 is made up of 13 amino acids. V shed 4 bases and J shed 0 bases, with 7 bases lying between them. Germline CDR1 and CDR2: PRHDT and FYEKMQ (reference sequence). The CDR3: CASSYPDSYEQYF. The CDR3 bases are TGTGCCAGCAGCTATCCGGACTCCTACGAGCAGTACTTC.

The chain links TRBV7-9 to TRBJ2-7; 7 bases line up with TRBD2. V lost 0 bases, J lost 1 base, and 6 bases stayed unmatched. The CDR3 loop spans 16 amino acids. In germline, CDR1 is SEHNR, CDR2 FQNEAQ (reference sequence). The CDR3, as DNA: TGTGCCAGCAGCTTAGCGATGACTAGCCCTTCCTACGAGCAGTACTTC. Protein product: CASSLAMTSPSYEQYF.

This rearrangement joins TRBV7-9 to TRBJ2-7; D is ambiguous. The ends were cut back, 7 bases at V and 1 base at J, with 11 bases in the middle. The V gene's germline CDR1 is SEHNR and CDR2 FQNEAQ (reference sequence). The CDR3 runs 13 residues. The CDR3 DNA follows: TGTGCCAGCACAGAGACGGTATCCTACGAGCAGTACTTC. Translation: CASTETVSYEQYF.

J is TRBJ2-1 and V is TRBV2; the match to TRBD1 covers 9 bases. J was trimmed by 6 bases and V by 6 bases; bases with no gene match: 3. Germline V CDR1 and CDR2: SNHLY, FYNNEI. The CDR3 has 13 amino acids. The CDR3 loop is CASSEDRGNEQFF. The CDR3 region has the DNA TGTGCCAGCAGCGAGGACAGGGGCAATGAGCAGTTCTTC.

This clone has only one observation. This chain uses TRBV11-2 with TRBJ2-2; D is possibly TRBD1 or TRBD2 (5 bases each). The CDR3 is made up of 18 amino acids. Trimming left V 3 bases short and J 0 bases short, with 17 bases between. The germline gives CDR1 SGHAT, CDR2 FQNNGV. CDR3 residues: CASSFSGRTTSNTGELFF. Written as DNA, the CDR3 is TGTGCCAGCAGCTTCTCGGGACGGACGACTTCGAACACCGGGGAGCTGTTTTTT.

The chain is built from TRBV24-1 and TRBJ2-2; D is unresolved. Per germline, CDR1 KGHDR and CDR2 SFDVKD. Deletions cut 1 base from V and 6 bases from J, with 8 bases between. The CDR3 runs 14 residues. CDR3 bases: TGTGCCACCAGTGATTTATCCGAGGCCGGGGAGCTGTTTTTT. Translating it yields CATSDLSEAGELFF.

V is TRBV5-6 and J is TRBJ2-4; the D gene is possibly TRBD2 (7 bases). The CDR3 sequence is 18 residues long. Trimming cost V 2 bases and J 2 bases, with 20 bases left between them. Germline V gene lookup returns CDR1 SGHDT and CDR2 YYEEEE. The CDR3 DNA reads as TGTGCCAGCAGCTTCCGGGGGGCGCCGGGATTTCCCAAAAACATTCAGTACTTC. Translating it yields CASSFRGAPGFPKNIQYF.

The chain carries TRBV5-6 and TRBJ2-1, with TRBD1 identical over 8 bases. The CDR3 consists of 17 residues. The trim removed 0 bases at V and 10 bases at J, leaving 15 bases unmatched. In germline, CDR1 is SGHDT, CDR2 YYEEEE. The CDR3 region has the DNA TGTGCCAGCAGCTTGGAGGGGCAGGGGGCGATTTCTCCCGAGCAGTTCTTC. It translates to CASSLEGQGAISPEQFF.

The V and J genes are TRBV19 and TRBJ2-1, with a tentative D call TRBD2 (7 bases). The CDR3 spans 17 residues. V lost 4 bases, J lost 0 bases, and 16 bases lay in between. Germline assignment: CDR1 LNHDA and CDR2 SQIVND (reference sequence). CDR3 nucleotide sequence: TGTGCCAGTAGTACGCGAGGGGGGGCAACCTCCTACAATGAGCAGTTCTTC. It codes for CASSTRGGATSYNEQFF. Combining the CDR3 with reference TRBV19 and TRBJ2-1 gives the whole variable domain DGGITQSPKYLFRKEGQNVTLSCEQNLNHDAMYWYRQDPGQGLRLIYYSQIVNDFQKGDIAEGYSVSREKKESFPLTVTSAQKNPTAFYLCASSTRGGATSYNEQFFGPGTRLTVL.

This clone was found once. In DNA, the CDR3 is TGTGCCAGCAGCCCCAGCACAGAACAAGAGACCCAGTACTTC. It codes for CASSPSTEQETQYF. This chain uses TRBV11-3 with TRBJ2-5; D not certain. The CDR3 has 14 residues. Trimming took 5 bases from V and 2 from J, leaving 12 bases between them. Germline assignment: CDR1 SGHNT and CDR2 YENEEA.

This clone has only a few counts. The chain combines TRBV7-9 with TRBJ2-1; possibly TRBD2 for D (5 bases). The germline gives CDR1 SEHNR, CDR2 FQNEAQ (reference sequence). V was cut by 5 bases and J by 6 bases, with 14 bases left in between. The CDR3 runs to 14 residues. The CDR3 reads CASSRHAGVNEQFF. In nucleotides, the CDR3 is TGTGCCAGCAGCCGACACGCGGGCGTCAATGAGCAGTTCTTC.

The V call is TRBV5-4, the J call TRBJ2-2; maybe TRBD2 (6 bases). Germline V CDR1 and CDR2: SGHNT, YYREEE (reference sequence). The V end was cut by 5 bases, the J end by 0 bases, with 14 bases between. There are 16 residues in the CDR3. CDR3 loop: CASSPPGTPNTGELFF. CDR3 nucleotide sequence: TGTGCCAGCAGTCCCCCCGGGACTCCGAACACCGGGGAGCTGTTTTTT.

The chain employs TRBV28 and TRBJ1-6; maybe TRBD1 (5 bases). Between the trimmed V and J ends, which lost 8 bases and 6 bases, there was a span of 14 bases. Germline CDR1 is MDHEN and CDR2 is SYDVKM. This CDR3 has 14 residues. The CDR3 nucleotides are TGTGCCAGCTGGTGGCCAGGGCGTAATTCACCCCTCCACTTT. Protein product: CASWWPGRNSPLHF.